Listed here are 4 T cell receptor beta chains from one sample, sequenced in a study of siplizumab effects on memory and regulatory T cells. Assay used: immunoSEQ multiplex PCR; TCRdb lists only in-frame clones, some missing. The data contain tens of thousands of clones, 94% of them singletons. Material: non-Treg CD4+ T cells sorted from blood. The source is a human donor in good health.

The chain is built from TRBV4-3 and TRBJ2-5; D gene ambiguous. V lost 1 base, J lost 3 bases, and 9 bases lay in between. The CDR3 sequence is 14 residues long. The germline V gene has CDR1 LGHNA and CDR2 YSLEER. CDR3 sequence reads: CASSQGLREETQYF. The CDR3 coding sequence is TGCGCCAGCAGCCAAGGTCTTAGGGAAGAGACCCAGTACTTC.

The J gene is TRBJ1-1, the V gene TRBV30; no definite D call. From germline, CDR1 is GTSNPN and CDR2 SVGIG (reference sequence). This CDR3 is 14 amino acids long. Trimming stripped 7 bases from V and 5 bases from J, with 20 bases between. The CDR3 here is CASKGSGLRTEAFF. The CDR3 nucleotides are TGTGCCTCGAAAGGGTCCGGGTTACGGACTGAAGCTTTCTTT.

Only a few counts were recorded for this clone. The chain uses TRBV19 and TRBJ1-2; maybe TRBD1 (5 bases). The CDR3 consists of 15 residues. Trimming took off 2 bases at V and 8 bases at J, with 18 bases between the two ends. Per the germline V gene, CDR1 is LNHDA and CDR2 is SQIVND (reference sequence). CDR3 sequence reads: CASSIIRGGDGGYTF. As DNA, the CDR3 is TGTGCCAGTAGTATAATACGGGGTGGGGACGGCGGCTACACCTTC. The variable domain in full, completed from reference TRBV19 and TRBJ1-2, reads DGGITQSPKYLFRKEGQNVTLSCEQNLNHDAMYWYRQDPGQGLRLIYYSQIVNDFQKGDIAEGYSVSREKKESFPLTVTSAQKNPTAFYLCASSIIRGGDGGYTFGSGTRLTVV.

CDR3 residues: CSVAPGQETQYF. CDR3 coding DNA: TGCAGCGTTGCCCCGGGACAAGAGACCCAGTACTTC. The chain couples TRBV29-1 to TRBJ2-5, with D possibly being TRBD2 (5 bases). V was clipped by 4 bases and J by 2 bases, with 8 bases between them. The CDR3 covers 12 residues. The germline gives CDR1 SQVTM, CDR2 ANQGSEA. Using reference TRBV29-1 and TRBJ2-5 for the parts outside the CDR3, the full variable domain is SAVISQKPSRDICQRGTSLTIQCQVDSQVTMMFWYRQQPGQSLTLIATANQGSEATYESGFVIDKFPISRPNLTFSTLTVSNMSPEDSSIYLCSVAPGQETQYFGPGTRLLVL.